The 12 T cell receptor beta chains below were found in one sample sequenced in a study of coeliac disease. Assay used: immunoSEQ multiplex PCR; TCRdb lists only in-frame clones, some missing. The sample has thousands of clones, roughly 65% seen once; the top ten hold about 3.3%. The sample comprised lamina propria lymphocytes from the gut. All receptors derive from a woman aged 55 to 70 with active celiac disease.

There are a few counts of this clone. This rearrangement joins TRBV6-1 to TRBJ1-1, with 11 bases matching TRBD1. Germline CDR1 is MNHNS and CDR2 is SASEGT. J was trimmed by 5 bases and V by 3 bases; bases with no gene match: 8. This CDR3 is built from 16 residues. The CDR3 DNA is TGTGCCAGCAGTGAGCTAGGACAGGGGGCAAATACTGAAGCTTTCTTT. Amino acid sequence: CASSELGQGANTEAFF.

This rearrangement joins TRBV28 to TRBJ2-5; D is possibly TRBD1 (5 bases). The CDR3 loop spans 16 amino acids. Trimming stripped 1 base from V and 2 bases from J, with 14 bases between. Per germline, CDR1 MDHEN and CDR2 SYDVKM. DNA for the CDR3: TGTGCCAGCAGTTTATCGTTCCAGGGTGGGCAAGAGACCCAGTACTTC. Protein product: CASSLSFQGGQETQYF.

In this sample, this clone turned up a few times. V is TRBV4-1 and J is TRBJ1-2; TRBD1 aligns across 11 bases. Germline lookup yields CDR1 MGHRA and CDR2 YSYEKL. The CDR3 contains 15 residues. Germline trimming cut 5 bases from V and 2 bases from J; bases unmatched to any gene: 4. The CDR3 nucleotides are TGCGCCAGCAGCAACTGGGACAGGGGGAACTATGGCTACACCTTC. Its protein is CASSNWDRGNYGYTF.

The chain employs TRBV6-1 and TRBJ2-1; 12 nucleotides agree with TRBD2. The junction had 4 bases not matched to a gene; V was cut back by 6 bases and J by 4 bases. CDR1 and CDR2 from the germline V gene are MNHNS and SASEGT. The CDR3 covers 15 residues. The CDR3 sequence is CASSPGTSGYNEQFF. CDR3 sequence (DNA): TGTGCCAGCAGCCCCGGGACTAGCGGGTACAATGAGCAGTTCTTC.

This chain's CDR3 is CASSPRQWNTGELFF. In DNA form, the CDR3 reads TGTGCCAGCTCACCACGGCAGTGGAACACCGGGGAGCTGTTTTTT. The V gene is TRBV18, the J gene TRBJ2-2; D is uncertain. The CDR3 runs 15 residues. Germline values: CDR1 KGHSH, CDR2 LQKENI. Trimming left V 1 base short and J 1 base short, with 7 bases between.

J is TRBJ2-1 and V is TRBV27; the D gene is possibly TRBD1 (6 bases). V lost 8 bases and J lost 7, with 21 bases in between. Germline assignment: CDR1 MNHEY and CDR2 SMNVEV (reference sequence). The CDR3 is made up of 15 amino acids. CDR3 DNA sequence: TGTGCCAGCTTTCGATCCGGGGCAGGGGTTAATGAGCAGTTCTTC. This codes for CASFRSGAGVNEQFF.

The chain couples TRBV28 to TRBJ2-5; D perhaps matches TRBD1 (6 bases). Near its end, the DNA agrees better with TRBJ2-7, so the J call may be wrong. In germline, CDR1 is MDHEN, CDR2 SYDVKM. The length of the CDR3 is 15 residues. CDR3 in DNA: TGTGCCAGCAGGCAACAGGGAATAATCCCCTACGAGCAGTACTTC. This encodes CASRQQGIIPYEQYF.

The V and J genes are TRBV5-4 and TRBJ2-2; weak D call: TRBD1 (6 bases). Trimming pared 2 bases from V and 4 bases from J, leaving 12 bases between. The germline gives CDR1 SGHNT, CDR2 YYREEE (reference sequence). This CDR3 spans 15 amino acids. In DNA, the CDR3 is TGTGCCAGCAGCTTAGGACAGATTGGCACCGGGGAGCTGTTTTTT. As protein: CASSLGQIGTGELFF.

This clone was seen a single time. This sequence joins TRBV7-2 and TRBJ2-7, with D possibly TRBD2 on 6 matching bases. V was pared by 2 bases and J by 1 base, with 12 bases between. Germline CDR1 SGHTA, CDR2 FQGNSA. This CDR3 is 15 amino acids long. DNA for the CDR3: TGTGCCAGCAGCTTAACACGGGGGTGGTCCTACGAGCAGTACTTC. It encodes CASSLTRGWSYEQYF.

As DNA, the CDR3 is TGTGCCAGCAGCTTTGGTGCATCACTTAACTATGGCTACACCTTC. It encodes CASSFGASLNYGYTF. The gene calls are TRBV11-2 and TRBJ1-2; D gene ambiguous. V dropped 3 bases and J dropped 1 base, with 12 bases sitting between them. The CDR3 is made up of 15 amino acids. CDR1 SGHAT and CDR2 FQNNGV come from the germline V gene.

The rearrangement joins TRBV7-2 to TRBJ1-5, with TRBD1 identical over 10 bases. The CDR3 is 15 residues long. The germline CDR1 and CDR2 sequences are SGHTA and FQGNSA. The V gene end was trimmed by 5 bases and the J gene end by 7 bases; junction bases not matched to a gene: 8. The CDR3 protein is CASSLGTGAVQPQHF. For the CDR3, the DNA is TGTGCCAGCAGCCTTGGGACAGGGGCAGTACAGCCCCAGCATTTT.

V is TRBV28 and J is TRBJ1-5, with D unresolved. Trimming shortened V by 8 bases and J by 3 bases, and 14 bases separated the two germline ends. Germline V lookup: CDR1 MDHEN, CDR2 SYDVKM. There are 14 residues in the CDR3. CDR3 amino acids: CASWYRVPNQPQHF. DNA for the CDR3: TGTGCCAGCTGGTATCGGGTTCCCAATCAGCCCCAGCATTTT.